This T cell receptor beta chain was sequenced in a study of T cells after yellow fever vaccination. General observations from the study: Primary-vaccination clones mostly resurfaced post-booster (nearly 97% CD4, 75% to 90% CD8).

TCRdb reanalysed the 5' RACE reads using MiXCR and keeps one entry per CDR3 protein. The data hold a few hundred thousand distinct CDR3 sequences, with 3.6% observed a single time. Regarding this clonotype: Its specificity is unknown.

Germline lookup yields CDR1 SGHRS and CDR2 YFSETQ. V lost 4 bases and J 1 base, leaving 29 bases between the germline ends. The CDR3 is made up of 20 amino acids. V gene TRBV5-1 combines with J gene TRBJ1-1; the D gene is possibly TRBD1 (6 bases). This sample comprised PBMCs, obtained on the day of the yellow fever booster vaccination. This TCR came from a man between 18 and 29 years old who received the YFV17D yellow fever vaccine. The DNA for the CDR3 is TGCGCCAGCAGCGGAACAACCCCGGGACATGTCACGTCGGCGAACACTGAAGCTTTCTTT. It specifies CASSGTTPGHVTSANTEAFF.